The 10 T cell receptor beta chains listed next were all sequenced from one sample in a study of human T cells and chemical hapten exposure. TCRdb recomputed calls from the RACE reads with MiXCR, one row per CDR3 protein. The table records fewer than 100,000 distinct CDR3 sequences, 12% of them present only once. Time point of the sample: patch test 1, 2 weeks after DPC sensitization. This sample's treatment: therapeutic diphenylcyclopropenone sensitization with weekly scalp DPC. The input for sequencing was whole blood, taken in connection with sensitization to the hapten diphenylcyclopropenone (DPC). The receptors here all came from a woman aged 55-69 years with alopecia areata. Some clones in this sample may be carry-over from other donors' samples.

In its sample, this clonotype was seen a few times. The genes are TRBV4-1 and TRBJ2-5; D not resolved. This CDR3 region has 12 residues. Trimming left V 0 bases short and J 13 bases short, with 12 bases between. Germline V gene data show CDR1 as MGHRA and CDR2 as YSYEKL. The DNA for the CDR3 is TGCGCCAGCAGCCAAGAATGGAACCCTCCGTACTTC. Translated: CASSQEWNPPYF.

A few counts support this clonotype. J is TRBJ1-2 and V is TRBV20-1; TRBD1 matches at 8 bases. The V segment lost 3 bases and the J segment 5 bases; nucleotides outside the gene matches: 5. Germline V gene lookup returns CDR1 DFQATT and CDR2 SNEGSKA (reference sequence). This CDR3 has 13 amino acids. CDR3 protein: CSASRDRTYGYTF. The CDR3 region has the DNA TGCAGTGCTAGCCGGGACAGGACATATGGCTACACCTTC.

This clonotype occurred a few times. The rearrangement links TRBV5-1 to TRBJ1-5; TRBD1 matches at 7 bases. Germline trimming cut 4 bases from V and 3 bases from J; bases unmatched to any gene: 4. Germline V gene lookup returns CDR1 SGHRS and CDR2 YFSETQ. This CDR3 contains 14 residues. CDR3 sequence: CASSQGQPNQPQHF. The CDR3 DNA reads TGCGCCAGCAGCCAGGGACAGCCCAATCAGCCCCAGCATTTT.

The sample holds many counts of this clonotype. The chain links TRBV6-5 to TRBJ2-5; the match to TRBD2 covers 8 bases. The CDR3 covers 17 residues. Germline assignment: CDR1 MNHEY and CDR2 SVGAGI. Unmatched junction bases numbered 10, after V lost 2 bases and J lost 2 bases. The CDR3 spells CASSYGAGASPQETQYF. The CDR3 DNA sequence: TGTGCCAGCAGTTACGGAGCGGGGGCGAGTCCGCAAGAGACCCAGTACTTC.

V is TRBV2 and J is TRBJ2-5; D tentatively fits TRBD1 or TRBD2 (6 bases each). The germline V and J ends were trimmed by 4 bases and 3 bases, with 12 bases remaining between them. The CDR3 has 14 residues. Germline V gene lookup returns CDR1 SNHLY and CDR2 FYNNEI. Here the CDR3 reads CASSGRGAEETQYF. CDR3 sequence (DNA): TGTGCCAGCAGTGGGAGGGGGGCTGAAGAGACCCAGTACTTC. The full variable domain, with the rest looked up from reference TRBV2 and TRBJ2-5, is EPEVTQTPSHQVTQMGQEVILRCVPISNHLYFYWYRQILGQKVEFLVSFYNNEISEKSEIFDDQFSVERPDGSNFTLKIRSTKLEDSAMYFCASSGRGAEETQYFGPGTRLLVL.

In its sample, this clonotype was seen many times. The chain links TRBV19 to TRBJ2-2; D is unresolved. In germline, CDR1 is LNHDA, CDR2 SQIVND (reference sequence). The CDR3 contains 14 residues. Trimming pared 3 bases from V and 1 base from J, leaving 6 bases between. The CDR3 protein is CASSIFKNTGELFF. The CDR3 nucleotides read TGTGCCAGTAGTATTTTTAAGAACACCGGGGAGCTGTTTTTT.

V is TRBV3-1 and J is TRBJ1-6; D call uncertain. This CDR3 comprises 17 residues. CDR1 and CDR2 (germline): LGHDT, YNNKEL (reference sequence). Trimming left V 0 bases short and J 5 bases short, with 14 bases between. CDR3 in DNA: TGTGCCAGCAGCCAAGATTTAGGAGGGTTGCATAATTCACCCCTCCACTTT. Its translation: CASSQDLGGLHNSPLHF.

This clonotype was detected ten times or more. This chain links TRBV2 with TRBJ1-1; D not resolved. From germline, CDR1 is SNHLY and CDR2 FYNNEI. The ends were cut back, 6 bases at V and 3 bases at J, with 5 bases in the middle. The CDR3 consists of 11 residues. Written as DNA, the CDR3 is TGTGCCAGCAGGGCCTACACTGAAGCTTTCTTT. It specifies CASRAYTEAFF.

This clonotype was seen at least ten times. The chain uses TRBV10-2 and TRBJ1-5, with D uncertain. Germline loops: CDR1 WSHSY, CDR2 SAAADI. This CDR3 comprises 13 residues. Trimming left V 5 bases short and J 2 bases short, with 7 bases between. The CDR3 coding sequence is TGCGCCAGCAGTAGCACCGGCAATCAGCCCCAGCATTTT. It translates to CASSSTGNQPQHF.

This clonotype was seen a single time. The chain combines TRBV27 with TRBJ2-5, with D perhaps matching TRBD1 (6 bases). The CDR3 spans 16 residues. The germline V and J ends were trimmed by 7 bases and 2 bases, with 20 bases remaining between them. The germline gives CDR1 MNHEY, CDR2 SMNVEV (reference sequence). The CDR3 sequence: CASKHETGVYQETQYF. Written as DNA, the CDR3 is TGTGCCAGCAAACACGAGACAGGTGTTTATCAAGAGACCCAGTACTTC.